This TCR beta chain originates from a study of shared clonotypes between healthy human individuals. About the study: Ranging from 18 to 49 in age, donors were a couple of women and three men.

The CDR3 sequence is 15 residues long. Germline V gene data show CDR1 as MDHEN and CDR2 as SYDVKM. V shed 5 bases, J shed 7 bases, and the junction held 3 bases outside the gene matches. Healthy HIV-negative adults with no recent acute infections or vaccinations were recruited as donors. The study's findings and limits: Donor clonotype sharing was expected to depend on sequencing depth.

On this clone itself: Its antigen is not known.

Deep was the level at which the assay was run. Sequencing was performed with immunoSEQ multiplex PCR; in TCRdb, only in-frame clones are kept and a portion is missing. The table lists about 490,000 clones, 65% to 85% of them singletons. The sample was PBMCs. The clonotype originates from a woman aged 40 to 50 in good health. Some clones in this sample may be carry-over from other donors' samples. The V gene is TRBV28, the J gene TRBJ2-1, with TRBD2 matching over 15 bases. CDR3 loop: CASSPGLAGGNEQFF. CDR3 DNA sequence: TGTGCCAGCAGTCCAGGACTAGCGGGGGGGAATGAGCAGTTCTTC.